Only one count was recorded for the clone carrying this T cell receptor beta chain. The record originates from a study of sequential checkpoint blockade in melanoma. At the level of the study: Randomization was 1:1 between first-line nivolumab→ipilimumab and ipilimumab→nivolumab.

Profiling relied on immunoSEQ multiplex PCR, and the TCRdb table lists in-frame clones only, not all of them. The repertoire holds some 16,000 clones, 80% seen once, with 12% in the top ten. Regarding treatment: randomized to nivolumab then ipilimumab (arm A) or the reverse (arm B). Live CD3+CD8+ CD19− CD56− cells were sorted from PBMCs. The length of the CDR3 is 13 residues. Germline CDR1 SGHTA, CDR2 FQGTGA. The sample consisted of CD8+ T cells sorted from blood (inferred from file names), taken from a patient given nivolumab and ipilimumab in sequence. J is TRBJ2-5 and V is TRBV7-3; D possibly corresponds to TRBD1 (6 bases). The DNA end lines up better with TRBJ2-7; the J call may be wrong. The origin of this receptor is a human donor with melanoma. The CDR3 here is CASSSQDSYEQYF. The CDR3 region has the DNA TGTGCCAGCAGCTCGCAGGACAGCTACGAGCAGTACTTC.